A selection of T cell receptor beta chains follows, all from one sample in a study of shared clonotypes between healthy human individuals. Data came from immunoSEQ multiplex PCR; TCRdb stores just in-frame clones and leaves some out. Of about 2 million clones listed, 85% to 95% are singletons. The sample comprised naive CD4+ T cells sorted from blood. All receptors derive from a man aged 18 to 29 in good health. Each CDR3 is given with its conserved first and last residue.

>TRBV9
CASSPLSRFGDTQYF
>TRBV9
CASSSRTNTGELFF
>TRBV5-4
CASSPGDSPSTDTQYF
>TRBV29-1
CSVEQLDLAKNIQYF
>TRBV5-1
CASSLAEGAGNSPLHF
>TRBV5-1
CASSLAVQGRVETQYF
>TRBV7-2
CATRLGGSSTDTQYF
>TRBV4-3
CASSQEQTGQASSGNTIYF
>TRBV2
CASSELQGRGETQYF
>TRBV5-4
CASSLPARGETEAFF
>TRBV30
CAWSAVASVSYGYTF
>TRBV6-5
CASSRYRDEQYF
>TRBV11-3
CASSLGRSPVEETQYF
>TRBV28
CASSSQGAFYNSPLHF
>TRBV10-3
CAISESGSNQPQHF
>TRBV10-3
CAISESATEAFF
>TRBV6-6
CASSSLAGASYEQYF
>TRBV10-3
CAIIRQGLPTYEQYF
>TRBV28
CASRENEAFF
>TRBV11-2
CASSLNIIAVRGGPNTQYF
>TRBV9
CASSPRDRGYEQYF
>TRBV5-1
CASSFEENAYEQYF
>TRBV5-1
CASSTGQGPNYGYTF
>TRBV11-3
CASSSSGADTQYF
>TRBV4-1
CASSPGPQAGETQYF
>TRBV9
CASSVGVNSYEQYF
>TRBV29-1
CSAAPGTLAKNIQYF
>TRBV27
CASSLAGGRRETQYF